The 7 T cell receptor beta chains below all came from one sample that was sequenced in a study of metastatic and nonmetastatic thyroid tumors. Until they underwent thyroid surgery, no patient had received any treatment. TCRdb reassembled clones from the PCR reads with MiXCR. The sample holds about 14,000 clones; around a third are singletons and the top ten take approximately 24%. The sample was tumor tissue. The receptors were sampled from a female donor with papillary thyroid cancer or a benign thyroid nodule (not recorded which). Some clones in this sample may be carry-over from other donors' samples.

This clone was recorded a few times. The CDR3 bases are TGTGCCAGTAGACCAAGAGCGGACACTGAAGCTTTCTTT. This gives the protein CASRPRADTEAFF. This chain joins TRBV19 and TRBJ1-1, with no clear D. The CDR3 runs 13 residues. CDR1 and CDR2 (germline): LNHDA, SQIVND (reference sequence). V was pared by 6 bases and J by 3 bases, with 11 bases between.

This clone was seen a handful of times. Additional DNA sequences in this sample encode the identical CDR3. This chain uses TRBV29-1 with TRBJ2-5; D unresolved. The V and J ends lost 5 bases and 5 bases respectively, with 15 bases between them. The CDR3 loop spans 13 amino acids. From germline, CDR1 is SQVTM and CDR2 ANQGSEA. The CDR3 here is CSVLGSGGETQYF. In nucleotides, the CDR3 is TGCAGCGTTCTGGGCAGTGGTGGTGAGACCCAGTACTTC.

The sample holds many counts of this clone. The chain joins TRBV20-1 to TRBJ2-3, with D hard to call. The CDR3 totals 12 residues. The germline V gene has CDR1 DFQATT and CDR2 SNEGSKA (reference sequence). V lost 0 bases to trimming and J lost 2 bases, with 3 bases between them. The CDR3 DNA is TGCAGTGCTAGAGACGACACAGATACGCAGTATTTT. It encodes CSARDDTDTQYF.

The V call is TRBV24-1, the J call TRBJ2-1, with TRBD2 identical over 10 bases. Trimming removed 3 bases from V and 3 bases from J; junction bases left unmatched: 7. The germline gives CDR1 KGHDR, CDR2 SFDVKD. The CDR3 length is 17 residues. The CDR3 nucleotides are TGTGCCACCAGTGATATTATGAGCGGGAGGGGCTACAATGAGCAGTTCTTC. Its translation is CATSDIMSGRGYNEQFF.

This clone was picked up many times. Within the sample, other DNA sequences also encode this same CDR3. The rearrangement uses TRBV11-3 and TRBJ2-4; 8 bases agree with TRBD1. CDR3 length equals 14 residues. The germline V gene has CDR1 SGHNT and CDR2 YENEEA. The V segment lost 1 base and the J segment 4 bases; nucleotides outside the gene matches: 0. CDR3 in amino acids: CASSLGQGKNIQYF. CDR3 coding DNA: TGTGCCAGCAGCTTAGGACAGGGGAAAAACATTCAGTACTTC.

The chain carries TRBV4-1 and TRBJ1-6; D ambiguous. The CDR3 is 17 amino acids. Looked up from germline, CDR1 is MGHRA and CDR2 is YSYEKL. V was trimmed by 0 bases and J by 6 bases, leaving 15 bases between them. This CDR3 is CASSQDFGVVGNSPLHF. The CDR3 DNA sequence: TGCGCCAGCAGCCAAGATTTTGGGGTCGTAGGTAATTCACCCCTCCACTTT.

This clone occurred many times. Because the CDR3's place on the DNA is in doubt, the DNA is left out and the CDR3 is given as listed by TCRdb. The V call is TRBV11-1, the J call TRBJ2-2; TRBD2, the table's D call, lacks a check against the DNA. Germline assignment: CDR1 SGHAT and CDR2 FQDESV (reference sequence). Inclusive of both ends, the CDR3 amounts to 18 amino acids. The CDR3 region is CASSLATSGSFGAGELFF.